This entry is about one TCR beta chain. Its antigen is still unknown. The record has no base qualities; no much larger clone is one base away. From the cysteine up to the phenylalanine, the CDR3 has a length of 14 residues. The read is trimmed to its CDR3 DNA, 42 bases read in frame from base 1. Unmatched junction bases come to 1, with V trimmed by 3 bases and J by 4 bases. The germline V gene specifies MNHNS as CDR1 and SASEGT as CDR2. The data stem from a study of T cell responses to AZD1222 COVID-19 vaccine (TCRdb year 2021). Study-wide context: A total of about 250 trial participants underwent TCR sequencing, of whom about 210 had received two doses of AZD1222 and approximately 26 had received two doses of the MenACWY control vaccine. Trial participants were enrolled into age subgroups of 18-55, 56-69 and 70-plus years, which contained around 140, 26 and 57 TCR-sequenced participants, respectively. Overall study outcomes, separate from this receptor: The 56-69-year group was small, and its depth increase did not reach significance, likely because of low power. Conclusions about previously exposed vaccinees were limited because only five to seven AZD1222 recipients were SARS-CoV-2 seropositive at baseline. Participants were mostly white British and included more females than males, and it was suggested by the authors that clonal diversity may have been underestimated. Because no samples from the day 14 peak response were available, repertoires could be characterized only after the peak T cell response. After two AZD1222 doses, spike-specific TCR breadth and depth were significantly higher than at day 0 and than in MenACWY recipients. Reportedly, almost half of the unique spike-specific TCRs recognized epitopes lying outside the regions that are mutated in the B.1.351 and B.1.1.7 variants. Vaccine-associated CD4 TCRs spanned the whole spike protein, with dominant responses in regions 160-218 and 743-854.

The CDR3 regions of human TCRbeta chains were analyzed by immunosequencing. As for the original processing: Repertoire TCRs were matched against a reference library of SARS-CoV-2-specific TCRs generated with the MIRA antigen-specificity platform. Breadth was defined as the fraction of unique TCRs that were SARS-CoV-2-associated, and depth was defined as the fraction of total T cells that were SARS-CoV-2-associated. Using the MIRA data, every spike-specific TCR was mapped to the spike region that the TCR reacted to and assigned to either a CD4 or a CD8 class. Log10-transformed breadth and depth values were compared by one-way ANOVA with Sidak's multiple comparisons tests. Not all clones reach the TCRdb copy of this immuneACCESS table, which keeps in-frame sequences only. Checked studies attribute under half of the gap to unresolved V genes and leave the rest unexplained. That table is the source of V, J and clone size, and D and trimming were worked out from the DNA. The sample table shows roughly 150,000 clones, and around 90% are seen once. The ten largest clones capture 1.5% to 2% of the sample.

The sample's time point label is to be understood as: about 28 days (+/-7) after the second vaccine dose. AZD1222 recipients given second doses at about 4 weeks or at about 12 weeks were pooled, since spike-specific TCR depth and breadth were not found to differ between the two schedules. Vaccinee samples were obtained from the UK trials COV001 and COV002, which included a single-blind randomized controlled phase 2/3 trial of AZD1222 (ChAdOx1 nCoV-19) in healthy adults. Trial participant PBMC samples were collected at day 0 and day 28 after the second dose for TCRbeta chain sequencing. The receptor's source is an adult who received the AZD1222 COVID-19 vaccine. The sequences come from peripheral blood, collected 28 days after the second AZD1222 dose. The sequence links TRBV6-1 to TRBJ2-5; 11 nucleotides in the junction match TRBD1. The CDR3 protein is CASSEGTGGETQYF. The sequence in DNA is TGTGCCAGCAGTGAGGGGACAGGGGGAGAGACCCAGTACTTC.